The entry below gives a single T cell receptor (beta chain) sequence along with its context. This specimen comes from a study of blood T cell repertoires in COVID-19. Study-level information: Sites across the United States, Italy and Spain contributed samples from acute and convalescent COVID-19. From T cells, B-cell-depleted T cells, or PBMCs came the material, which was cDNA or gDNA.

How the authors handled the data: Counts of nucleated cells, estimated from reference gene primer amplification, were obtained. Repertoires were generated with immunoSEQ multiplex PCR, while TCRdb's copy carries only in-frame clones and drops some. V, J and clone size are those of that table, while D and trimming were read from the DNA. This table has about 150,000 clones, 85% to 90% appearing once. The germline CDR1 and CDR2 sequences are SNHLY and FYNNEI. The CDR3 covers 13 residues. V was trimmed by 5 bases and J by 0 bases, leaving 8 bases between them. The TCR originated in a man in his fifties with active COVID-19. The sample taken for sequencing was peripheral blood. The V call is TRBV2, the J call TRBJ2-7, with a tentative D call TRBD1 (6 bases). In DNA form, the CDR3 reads TGTGCCAGCAGTCGGGACAACTCCTACGAGCAGTACTTC. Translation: CASSRDNSYEQYF. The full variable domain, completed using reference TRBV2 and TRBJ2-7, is EPEVTQTPSHQVTQMGQEVILRCVPISNHLYFYWYRQILGQKVEFLVSFYNNEISEKSEIFDDQFSVERPDGSNFTLKIRSTKLEDSAMYFCASSRDNSYEQYFGPGTRLTVT.